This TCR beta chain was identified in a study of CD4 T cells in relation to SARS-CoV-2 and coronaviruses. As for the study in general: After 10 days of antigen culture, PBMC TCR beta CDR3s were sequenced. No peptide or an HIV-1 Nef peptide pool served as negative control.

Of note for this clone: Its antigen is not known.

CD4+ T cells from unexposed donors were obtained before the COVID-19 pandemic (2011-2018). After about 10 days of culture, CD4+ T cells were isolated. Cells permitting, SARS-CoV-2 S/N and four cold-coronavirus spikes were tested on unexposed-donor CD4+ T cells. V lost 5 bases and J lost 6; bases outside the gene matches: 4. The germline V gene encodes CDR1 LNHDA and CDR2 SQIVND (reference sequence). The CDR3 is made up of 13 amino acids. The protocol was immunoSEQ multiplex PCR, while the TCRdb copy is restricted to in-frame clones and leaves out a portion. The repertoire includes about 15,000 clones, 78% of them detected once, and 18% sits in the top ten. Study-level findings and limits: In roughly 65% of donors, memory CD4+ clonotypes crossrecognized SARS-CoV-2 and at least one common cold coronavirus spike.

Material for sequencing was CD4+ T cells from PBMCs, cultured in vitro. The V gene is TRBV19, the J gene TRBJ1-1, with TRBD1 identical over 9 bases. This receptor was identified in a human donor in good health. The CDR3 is CASSQTGGSEAFF. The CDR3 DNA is TGTGCCAGTAGTCAGACAGGGGGTTCTGAAGCTTTCTTT.